This T cell receptor (beta chain) was observed in a study of T-cell memory formation after mild COVID-19 (dated by TCRdb to the early 2020s). Looking at the study overall: Most TCR sequence clusters were specific to one of the two donors. In two donors, T-cell clones that expanded and contracted after mild COVID-19 were followed by sequencing TCRalpha and TCRbeta repertoires longitudinally. The cohort was made up of two young adult volunteers, one female and one male, who were previously healthy. General findings and caveats noted by the study authors: Clones contracting from day 15 to 85 had balanced CD4/CD8 phenotypes, while a second wave expanding from day 15 to 37 was biased towards CD4+. Contracting CD4+ clones were located mainly in the CM and EM memory subsets, whereas CD8+ clones were found to be enriched in EMRA. The study included only a couple of mild cases, and larger cohorts that include severe cases with pre-infection samples were judged to be necessary. The second-wave clones that peaked on day 37 were not confirmed to be SARS-CoV-2 specific. Some responding clones were detected in pre-infection memory, suggesting pre-existing cross-reactive memory T cells joined the SARS-CoV-2 response.

Sequences MDHEN (CDR1) and SYDVKM (CDR2) are obtained from the germline V gene. V loses 5 bases, J loses 3 bases, and the germline ends lie 16 bases apart. The CDR3 holds 16 amino acids from the cysteine to the phenylalanine. Only the CDR3 portion is preserved as DNA: 48 bases, with reading frame beginning at the first base. Ficoll-Paque density gradient centrifugation was used to isolate PBMCs. TCRdb names Illumina NovaSeq 6000 as the instrument used. TCRalpha and TCRbeta cDNA libraries were built by 5'RACE with constant-segment primers, adding sample barcodes and unique molecular identifiers. Trizol reagent was used to extract RNA from every sample. The libraries were amplified in two PCR steps, and the second step added a second sample barcode and Illumina TruSeq adapters. Libraries were sequenced on an Illumina NovaSeq with 2 x 150 bp paired-end reads. The published analysis was carried out like this. With migec v1.2.7, reads were demultiplexed and then collapsed into UMI-guided consensus sequences. With mixcr v2.1.11, UMI consensuses were aligned to TRA and TRB V and J templates and assembled into clonotypes. A clonotype was counted as expanded or contracted only if both edgeR and NoisET called the change significant, with noise models trained on biological replicates. edgeR calls used a false discovery rate-adjusted p below 0.01 and a log2 fold-change threshold of 1. As an exploratory analysis of dynamics, max-normalized trajectories of the 1000 most abundant clonotypes were examined with PCA combined with hierarchical clustering. Separately sequenced CD4+ and CD8+ repertoires were used to assign a CD4 or CD8 phenotype to each responding clone. TCRdb trimmed the raw reads at Q25, called clones with MiXCR and kept productive beta chains. All rows with the same CDR3 protein become a single entry with the most common DNA and genes. TCRdb's processing, not the authors' own work, is the source of the V and J calls. For this sample there are fewer than 350,000 distinct CDR3 sequences; approximately 19% appear just once. The biggest ten clones account for roughly 23% of the sample.

On this clonotype itself: Its binding antigen is unknown. Qualities for individual bases were not recorded, and no much larger clone is one base off.

The source of this sequence is a man between 18 and 35 years old who had mild COVID-19 (a few samples of this study predate the infection). The sample titles of this study are shuffled in the database, so cell type and time point are left out; the donor was told from shared clones. Sequenced sample: PBMCs or a T cell subset sorted from them (not recorded which). Here the chain combines TRBV28 and TRBJ2-2, with a weak D call of TRBD2 (5 bases match). The CDR3 region reads CASSERGRVDTGELFF. In nucleotides, the sequence is TGTGCCAGCAGTGAAAGAGGGCGGGTGGACACCGGGGAGCTGTTTTTT.